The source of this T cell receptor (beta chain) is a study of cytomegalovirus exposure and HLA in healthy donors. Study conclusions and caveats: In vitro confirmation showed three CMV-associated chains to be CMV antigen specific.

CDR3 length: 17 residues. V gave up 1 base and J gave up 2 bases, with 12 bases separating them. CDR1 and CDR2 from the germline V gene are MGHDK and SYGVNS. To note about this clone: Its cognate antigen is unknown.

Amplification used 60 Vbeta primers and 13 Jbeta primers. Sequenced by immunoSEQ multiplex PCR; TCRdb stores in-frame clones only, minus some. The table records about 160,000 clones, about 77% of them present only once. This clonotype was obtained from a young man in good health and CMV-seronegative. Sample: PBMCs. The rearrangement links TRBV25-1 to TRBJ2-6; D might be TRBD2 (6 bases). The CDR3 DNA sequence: TGTGCCAGCAGTGAATCGGGGGAAGGCGCTGGGGCCAACGTCCTGACTTTC. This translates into CASSESGEGAGANVLTF.